This T cell receptor beta chain derives from a study of blood T cell repertoires in COVID-19. Whole-study context: The cDNA or gDNA used as material had been derived from T cells, B-cell-depleted T cells, or PBMCs.

This CDR3 region has 14 residues. Germline V gene lookup returns CDR1 SGHRS and CDR2 YFSETQ. Trimming pared 0 bases from V and 1 base from J, leaving 7 bases between. Source study methods: Amplified reference gene primers provided the basis for estimating nucleated cell counts. Method: immunoSEQ multiplex PCR; TCRdb's copy keeps in-frame clones and lacks some. V, J and clone size were drawn from that table, and D and trimming were deduced from the DNA. Found here are roughly 160,000 clones, approximately 86% of them singletons; the top ten hold about 7%. As concerns this clone: Within the sample, other DNA sequences also encode this same CDR3.

V usage is TRBV5-1 and J usage is TRBJ1-1; no reliable D call. The sequenced sample was peripheral blood. The TCR comes from a man aged 45-60 years with active or convalescent COVID-19. The CDR3 coding sequence is TGCGCCAGCAGCTTGGTTTCAGGGAACACTGAAGCTTTCTTT. This translates into CASSLVSGNTEAFF.